These T cell receptor beta chains were read from a single sample in a study of T-cell reconstitution after alpha-beta-depleted transplantation in children. In TCRdb, the PCR reads were re-called with MiXCR into one record per CDR3 protein. The sample carries around 440,000 distinct CDR3 sequences, roughly 17% recorded once. The specimen comprised PBMCs, mostly from graft donor cells, sampled 360 days after TCRalphabeta/CD19-depleted stem cell transplant. Source of these receptors: a boy younger than two who had a stem cell transplant for Wiskott-Aldrich syndrome, so the T cells may come from the graft donor. CDR3s include the opening cysteine and the closing phenylalanine or tryptophan. A D gene is named only where the DNA matches it firmly. Rows may omit the clone size; those that give it use once, few, many or a size class.

V gene: TRBV5-1
clone size: .
D gene: .
J gene: TRBJ2-5
CDR3 protein: CASSSGETKTQYF
CDR3 DNA: TGCGCCAGCAGCTCGGGAGAAACGAAGACCCAGTACTTC

V gene: TRBV12-3/TRBV12-4
clone size: .
D gene: .
J gene: TRBJ2-3
CDR3 protein: CASSHPGRWTDTQYF
CDR3 DNA: TGTGCCAGCAGTCACCCGGGCAGATGGACAGATACGCAGTATTTT

V gene: TRBV9
clone size: few
D gene: .
J gene: TRBJ2-1
CDR3 protein: CASSGGLLNNEQFF
CDR3 DNA: TGTGCCAGCAGCGGAGGTCTTCTTAACAATGAGCAGTTCTTC

V gene: TRBV10-2
clone size: many
D gene: .
J gene: TRBJ2-2
CDR3 protein: CASSESPIPGTGELFF
CDR3 DNA: TGCGCCAGCAGTGAGTCGCCCATTCCCGGCACCGGGGAGCTGTTTTTT

V gene: TRBV4-3
clone size: .
D gene: .
J gene: TRBJ2-1
CDR3 protein: CASSQARRSFLGNEQFF
CDR3 DNA: TGCGCCAGCAGCCAAGCTCGTAGAAGTTTCTTAGGGAATGAGCAGTTCTTC

V gene: TRBV3-1
clone size: .
D gene: .
J gene: TRBJ1-2
CDR3 protein: CASSQDHRSGYTF
CDR3 DNA: TGTGCCAGCAGCCAAGATCACCGGAGCGGCTACACCTTC

V gene: TRBV2
clone size: few
D gene: .
J gene: TRBJ2-5
CDR3 protein: CASSDPGRNQETQYF
CDR3 DNA: TGTGCCAGCAGTGATCCCGGACGGAACCAAGAGACCCAGTACTTC

V gene: TRBV6-5
clone size: few
D gene: .
J gene: TRBJ2-2
CDR3 protein: CASSYSGWELFF
CDR3 DNA: TGTGCCAGCAGTTACTCGGGGTGGGAGCTGTTTTTT

V gene: TRBV10-3
clone size: few
D gene: .
J gene: TRBJ2-2
CDR3 protein: CAISPGTFLTGELFF
CDR3 DNA: TGTGCCATCAGTCCCGGGACATTCCTAACCGGGGAGCTGTTTTTT

V gene: TRBV15
clone size: few
D gene: .
J gene: TRBJ1-2
CDR3 protein: CATSRDLGLYGYTF
CDR3 DNA: TGTGCCACCAGCAGAGATTTGGGATTATATGGCTACACCTTC

V gene: TRBV29-1
clone size: few
D gene: .
J gene: TRBJ2-2
CDR3 protein: CSAERGAGELFF
CDR3 DNA: TGCAGCGCTGAGAGGGGGGCCGGGGAGCTGTTTTTT

V gene: TRBV25-1
clone size: .
D gene: .
J gene: TRBJ2-1
CDR3 protein: CASSEYGSINEQFF
CDR3 DNA: TGTGCCAGCAGTGAATATGGTTCGATAAATGAGCAGTTCTTC

V gene: TRBV5-1
clone size: few
D gene: .
J gene: TRBJ1-1
CDR3 protein: CASSLTGQGRTEAFF
CDR3 DNA: TGCGCCAGCAGCTTGACAGGGCAGGGGAGAACTGAAGCTTTCTTT

V gene: TRBV25-1
clone size: .
D gene: .
J gene: TRBJ2-5
CDR3 protein: CASSPRGGRETQYF
CDR3 DNA: TGTGCCAGCAGTCCTAGGGGGGGCAGAGAGACCCAGTACTTC

V gene: TRBV4-3
clone size: .
D gene: .
J gene: TRBJ2-7
CDR3 protein: CASSQDRPGTYEQYF
CDR3 DNA: TGCGCCAGCAGCCAAGACCGCCCCGGTACCTACGAGCAGTACTTC

V gene: TRBV27
clone size: many
D gene: .
J gene: TRBJ2-7
CDR3 protein: CASSQRDSLYEQYF
CDR3 DNA: TGTGCCAGCAGCCAACGCGACAGTCTCTACGAGCAGTACTTC

V gene: TRBV12-1
clone size: .
D gene: .
J gene: TRBJ1-1
CDR3 protein: CASSFTPLGGAKDTEAFF
CDR3 DNA: TGTGCCAGCAGCTTCACGCCTTTGGGGGGCGCAAAGGACACTGAAGCTTTCTTT

V gene: TRBV29-1
clone size: few
D gene: .
J gene: TRBJ2-5
CDR3 protein: CSVTQETQYF
CDR3 DNA: TGCAGCGTCACCCAAGAGACCCAGTACTTC

V gene: TRBV10-2
clone size: many
D gene: .
J gene: TRBJ2-7
CDR3 protein: CASSQAGTYEQYF
CDR3 DNA: TGCGCCAGCAGTCAAGCGGGCACCTACGAGCAGTACTTC

V gene: TRBV10-3
clone size: .
D gene: TRBD1
J gene: TRBJ1-5
CDR3 protein: CAIREGQPNQPQHF
CDR3 DNA: TGTGCCATCAGAGAGGGACAGCCCAATCAGCCCCAGCATTTT

V gene: TRBV9
clone size: .
D gene: .
J gene: TRBJ2-1
CDR3 protein: CASSVAALDNEQFF
CDR3 DNA: TGTGCCAGCAGCGTAGCCGCTTTGGACAATGAGCAGTTCTTC

V gene: TRBV7-9
clone size: .
D gene: TRBD2
J gene: TRBJ2-1
CDR3 protein: CASSLGQTSGNYNEQFF
CDR3 DNA: TGTGCCAGCAGCTTAGGGCAGACTAGCGGGAACTACAATGAGCAGTTCTTC

V gene: TRBV29-1
clone size: few
D gene: TRBD1
J gene: TRBJ2-3
CDR3 protein: CSVSVIGGTDSQYF
CDR3 DNA: TGCAGCGTTTCAGTTATAGGGGGCACAGATTCGCAGTATTTT

V gene: TRBV11-1
clone size: few
D gene: .
J gene: TRBJ2-6
CDR3 protein: CASSLITVDFSGANVLTF
CDR3 DNA: TGTGCCAGCAGCTTGATCACGGTAGACTTCTCTGGGGCCAACGTCCTGACTTTC

V gene: TRBV11-2
clone size: .
D gene: TRBD2
J gene: TRBJ2-7
CDR3 protein: CASSLGSGGSSHEQYF
CDR3 DNA: TGTGCCAGCAGCTTAGGTAGTGGCGGGAGCTCCCACGAGCAGTACTTC

V gene: TRBV18
clone size: .
D gene: .
J gene: TRBJ2-2
CDR3 protein: CASSPSRPPAGELFF
CDR3 DNA: TGTGCCAGCTCACCATCCAGACCTCCGGCCGGGGAGCTGTTTTTT

V gene: TRBV7-9
clone size: few
D gene: .
J gene: TRBJ2-7
CDR3 protein: CASSPEQDEQYF
CDR3 DNA: TGTGCCAGCAGCCCCGAGCAGGACGAGCAGTACTTC

V gene: TRBV6-1
clone size: few
D gene: TRBD1
J gene: TRBJ1-2
CDR3 protein: CASSQNRGTRDYGYTF
CDR3 DNA: TGTGCCAGCAGTCAGAACAGGGGAACAAGGGACTATGGCTACACCTTC